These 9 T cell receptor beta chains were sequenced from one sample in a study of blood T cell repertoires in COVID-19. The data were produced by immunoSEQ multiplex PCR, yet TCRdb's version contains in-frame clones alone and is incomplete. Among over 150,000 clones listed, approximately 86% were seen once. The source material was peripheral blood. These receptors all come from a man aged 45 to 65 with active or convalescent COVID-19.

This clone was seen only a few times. For the CDR3, the DNA is TGTGCCAGCCTGGGGGGACGGCCCTACGAGCAGTACTTC. Translating it yields CASLGGRPYEQYF. The V and J genes are TRBV27 and TRBJ2-7, with D possibly being TRBD2 (6 bases). Looked up from germline, CDR1 is MNHEY and CDR2 is SMNVEV (reference sequence). The CDR3 loop spans 13 amino acids. V dropped 8 bases and J dropped 2 bases, with 13 bases sitting between them.

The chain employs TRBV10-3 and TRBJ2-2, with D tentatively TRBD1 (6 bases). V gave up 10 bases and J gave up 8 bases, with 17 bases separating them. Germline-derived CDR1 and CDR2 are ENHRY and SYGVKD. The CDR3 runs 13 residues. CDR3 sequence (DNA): TGTGCCAATAGCCCAGGGGCCGCTGGGGAGCTGTTTTTT. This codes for CANSPGAAGELFF.

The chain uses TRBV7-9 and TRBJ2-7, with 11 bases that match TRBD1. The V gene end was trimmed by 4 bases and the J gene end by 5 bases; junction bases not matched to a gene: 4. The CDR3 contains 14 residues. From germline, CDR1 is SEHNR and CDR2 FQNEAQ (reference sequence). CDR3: CASSWDRGSHEQYF. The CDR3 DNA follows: TGTGCCAGCAGCTGGGACAGGGGGTCCCACGAGCAGTACTTC.

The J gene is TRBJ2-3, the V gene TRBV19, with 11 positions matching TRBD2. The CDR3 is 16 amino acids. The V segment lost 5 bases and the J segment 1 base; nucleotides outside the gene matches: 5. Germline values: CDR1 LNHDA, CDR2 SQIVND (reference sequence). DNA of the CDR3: TGTGCCAGTAGTGGTACTAGCGGGGGCCGCACAGATACGCAGTATTTT. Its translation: CASSGTSGGRTDTQYF.

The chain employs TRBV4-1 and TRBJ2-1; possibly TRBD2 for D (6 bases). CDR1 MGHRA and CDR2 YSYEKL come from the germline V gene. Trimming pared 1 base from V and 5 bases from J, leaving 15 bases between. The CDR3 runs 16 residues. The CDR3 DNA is TGCGCCAGCAGCCAAGTACCGGGACTCCAGAACAATGAGCAGTTCTTC. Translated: CASSQVPGLQNNEQFF.

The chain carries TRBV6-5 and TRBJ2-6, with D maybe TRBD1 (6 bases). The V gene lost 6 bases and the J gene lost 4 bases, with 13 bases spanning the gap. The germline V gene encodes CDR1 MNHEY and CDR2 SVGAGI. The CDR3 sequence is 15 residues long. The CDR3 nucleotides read TGTGCCAGCAGGAAACAGGGTTCCGGGGCCAACGTCCTGACTTTC. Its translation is CASRKQGSGANVLTF.

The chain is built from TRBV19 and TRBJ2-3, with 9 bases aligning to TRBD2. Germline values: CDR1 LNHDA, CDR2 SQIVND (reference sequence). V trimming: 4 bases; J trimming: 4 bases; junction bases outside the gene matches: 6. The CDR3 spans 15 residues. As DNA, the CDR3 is TGTGCCAGTAGTAATAGCGGGAGATTAGCAGATACGCAGTATTTT. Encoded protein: CASSNSGRLADTQYF.

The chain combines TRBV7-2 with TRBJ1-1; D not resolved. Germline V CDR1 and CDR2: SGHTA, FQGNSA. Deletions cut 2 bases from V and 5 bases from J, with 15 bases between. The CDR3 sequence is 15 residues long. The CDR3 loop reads CASSLRGRLTTEAFF. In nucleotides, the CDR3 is TGTGCCAGCAGCTTACGAGGCCGGCTTACGACTGAAGCTTTCTTT.

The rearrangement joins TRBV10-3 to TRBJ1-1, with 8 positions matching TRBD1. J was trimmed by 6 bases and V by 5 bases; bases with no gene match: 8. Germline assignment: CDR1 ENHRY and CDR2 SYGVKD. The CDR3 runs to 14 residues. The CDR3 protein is CAISQKGQGSEAFF. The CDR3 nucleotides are TGTGCCATCAGTCAGAAAGGACAGGGCTCTGAAGCTTTCTTT.